Given below is one TCR beta chain in context. The sample originates from a study of T cell clusters in autoimmune cytopenias. TRB amplification used around 0.25 ug of peripheral blood genomic DNA. The CDR3 extends over 13 amino acids. Germline CDR1 is SEHNR and CDR2 is FQNEAQ (reference sequence). TRB rearrangements were amplified by touch-down multiplex PCR with mixed TRB-A/B primers. TCRdb derives one entry per CDR3 protein from the multiplex PCR reads, leaving out DNA. The data include some 7,200 distinct CDR3 sequences; the top ten clones carry approximately 9.9%. These data were also reused for a study on T cell repertoires in aging, cancer and after chemotherapy.

The sequence was obtained from a human donor in good health. The chain recombines TRBV7-9 with TRBJ2-5. Sequenced sample: peripheral blood. CDR3 region: CASSASGQETQYF.